This TCR beta chain was obtained from a study of blood T cell repertoires in COVID-19. In the authors' workflow: From reference gene primer amplification, estimates of nucleated cell counts were derived. Clones were sequenced by immunoSEQ multiplex PCR, and TCRdb holds only the in-frame ones, with some missing. V and J calls and clone size follow that table, whereas D and trimming were derived from the DNA. Altogether about 250,000 clones are present, 83% being singletons, with the ten largest covering 3.6%. Looked up from germline, CDR1 is KGHSH and CDR2 is LQKENI. V was clipped by 3 bases and J by 10 bases, with 13 bases between them. The CDR3 has 12 residues.

Source material: PBMCs or T cells enriched from blood (not recorded which). The V and J genes are TRBV18 and TRBJ2-7; D is perhaps TRBD2 (5 bases). The TCR was taken from a woman in her forties who had been exposed to COVID-19. The CDR3 region has the DNA TGTGCCAGCTCACCCTCGAGGGTCGATCAGTACTTC. It is translated as CASSPSRVDQYF.